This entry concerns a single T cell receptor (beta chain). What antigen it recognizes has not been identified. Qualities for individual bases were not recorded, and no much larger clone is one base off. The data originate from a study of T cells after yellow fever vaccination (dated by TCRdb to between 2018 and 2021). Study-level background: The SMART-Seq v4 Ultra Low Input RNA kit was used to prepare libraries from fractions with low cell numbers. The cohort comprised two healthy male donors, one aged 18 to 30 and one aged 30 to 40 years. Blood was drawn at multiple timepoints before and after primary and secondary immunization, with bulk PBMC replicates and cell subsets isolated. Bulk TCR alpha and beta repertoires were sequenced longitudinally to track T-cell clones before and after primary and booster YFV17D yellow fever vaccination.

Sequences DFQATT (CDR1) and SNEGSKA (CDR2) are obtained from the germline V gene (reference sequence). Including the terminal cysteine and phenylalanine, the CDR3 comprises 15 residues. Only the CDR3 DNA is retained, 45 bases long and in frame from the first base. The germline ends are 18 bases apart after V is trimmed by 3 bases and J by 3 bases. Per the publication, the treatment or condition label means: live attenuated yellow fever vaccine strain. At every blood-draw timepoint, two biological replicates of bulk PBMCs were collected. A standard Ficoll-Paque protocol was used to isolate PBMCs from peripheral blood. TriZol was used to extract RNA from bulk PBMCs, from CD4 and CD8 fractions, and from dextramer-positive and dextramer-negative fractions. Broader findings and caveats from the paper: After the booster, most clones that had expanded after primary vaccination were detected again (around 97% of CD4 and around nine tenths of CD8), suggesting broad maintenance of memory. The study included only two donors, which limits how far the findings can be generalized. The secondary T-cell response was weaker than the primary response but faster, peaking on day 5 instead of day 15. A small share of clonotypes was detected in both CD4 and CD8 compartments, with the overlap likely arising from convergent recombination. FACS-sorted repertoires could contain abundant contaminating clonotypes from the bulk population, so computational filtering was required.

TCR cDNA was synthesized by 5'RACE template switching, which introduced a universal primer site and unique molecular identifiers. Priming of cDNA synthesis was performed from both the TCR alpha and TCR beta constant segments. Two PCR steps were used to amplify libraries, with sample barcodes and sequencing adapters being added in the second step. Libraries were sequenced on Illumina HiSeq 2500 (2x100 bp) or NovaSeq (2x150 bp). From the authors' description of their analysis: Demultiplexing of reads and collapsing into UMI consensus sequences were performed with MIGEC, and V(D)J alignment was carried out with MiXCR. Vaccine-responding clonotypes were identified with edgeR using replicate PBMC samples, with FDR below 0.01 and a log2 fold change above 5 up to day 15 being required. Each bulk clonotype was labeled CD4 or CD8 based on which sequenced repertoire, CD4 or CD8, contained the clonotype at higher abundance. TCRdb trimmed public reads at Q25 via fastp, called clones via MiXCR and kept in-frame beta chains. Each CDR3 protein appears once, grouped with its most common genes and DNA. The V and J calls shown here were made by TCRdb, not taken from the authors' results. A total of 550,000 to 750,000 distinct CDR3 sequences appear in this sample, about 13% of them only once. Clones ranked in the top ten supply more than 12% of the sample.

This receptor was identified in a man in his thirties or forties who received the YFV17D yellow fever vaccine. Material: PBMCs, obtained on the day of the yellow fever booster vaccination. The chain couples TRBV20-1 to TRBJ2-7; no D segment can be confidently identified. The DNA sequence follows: TGCAGTGCTAGCGAAACCCGGATGTCCCTCTACGAGCAGTACTTC. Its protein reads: CSASETRMSLYEQYF.